Detailed here is one T cell receptor beta chain. Antigen: not known. The data belong to a study of shared clonotypes between healthy human individuals. Study-wide results and caveats: Across four donors, naive CD4 shared roughly 5%, naive CD8 3% to 3.5%, memory CD4 2% to 2.5%, memory CD8 0.4% to 0.5%. Exclusively blood specimens were collected; tissue repertoires likely differ.

Assay: immunoSEQ multiplex PCR; the TCRdb copy retains only in-frame clones and omits some. Among millions of clones listed, 85% to 95% were seen once. Trimming left V 3 bases short and J 8 bases short, with 10 bases between. The CDR3 runs to 12 residues. CDR1 and CDR2 from the germline V gene are SGHTA and FQGNSA. CD8 cells classed as naive were CD45RO-negative and positively selected for CCR7, excluding terminally differentiated effector memory CD45RA+ cells. Among the donors, all were Caucasian adults who lived in Nashville, Tennessee. The sequence was collected from a young man in good health. Some clones in this sample may be carry-over from other donors' samples. The chain couples TRBV7-2 to TRBJ1-2; D gene uncertain. The sample comprised naive CD8+ T cells from PBMCs. CDR3 residues: CASSFGLEGYTF. CDR3 nucleotide sequence: TGTGCCAGCAGCTTCGGACTTGAAGGCTACACCTTC.